This T cell receptor (beta chain) was identified in a study of cytomegalovirus exposure and HLA in healthy donors (dated by TCRdb to between 2016 and 2019). At the level of the whole study: In an earlier analysis of 587 of the donors, less than 350 Gb of sequence data and approximately 100 million unique TCR beta sequences from 150 million to 200 million T cells were reported. The aim of the study was to test whether cataloging public T cell receptors could identify signatures of past pathogen exposure. Along with the roughly 670-subject first cohort, a separate validation cohort of 120 different subjects was used. Four or five DR-DQ haplotypes were handled as single units for association and clustering, since linkage in the cohort was strong. In the later analysis, no new phenotypic data were used to find candidate immune exposures; instead, reliance was placed on TCR beta sequences and their occurrence across donors. Typing coverage varied by locus: about 620-640 donors for A, B, C, DRB1 and DQB1; under 550 for DQA1; over 600 for DPA1; some 470 for DPB1. An early release covering just under 650 HLA-typed donors comprised approximately 300 gigabases of sequencing data and around 85 million unique TCR sequences. To study patterns of TCR occurrence, a later analysis re-analyzed previously published TCR beta repertoires from around 700 donors and added high-resolution HLA genotyping. HLA typing covered class I and class II loci at four-digit resolution. Among the roughly 400 genotyped donors, around 81% belonged to the genetic ancestry cluster associated with self-reported Caucasian donors. Every repertoire in the discovery cohort had been generated on one and the same sequencing platform. The study used immunosequencing to profile the T cell repertoires of several hundred subjects and linked those repertoires to cytomegalovirus serostatus. In a later genetic analysis, genome-wide SNP genotypes for about three fifths of the roughly 670 donors were used, and that subset was treated as a discovery cohort. To predict cytomegalovirus infection status, the study combined high-throughput TCR immunosequencing, statistical association of individual TCRs with disease status, and machine learning. An earlier analysis of 587 of the donors applied high-throughput TCR beta sequencing to assess whether each TCR beta V gene segment acted as functional or pseudogenic. Across approximately 420 genotyped donors of the cohort, an average of roughly 230,000 unique TCR beta nucleotide sequences per donor were sequenced, and 15% to 20% of those sequences were non-productive. Alongside the repertoire data, information on donor age, sex, ethnicity and CMV serostatus was compiled.

According to the germline V gene (reference sequence), CDR1 reads GTSNPN and CDR2 reads SVGIG. The germline V end is reduced by 0 bases and the J end by 2 bases; junction bases left unmatched: 3. The CDR3 covers 16 residues, taking in both the cysteine and the phenylalanine. Only the CDR3 region is kept as DNA, spanning 48 bases read in frame from base 1. On the study overall, not on this receptor specifically: It was suggested by the authors that the approach could potentially be generalized to other disease states and immunological phenotypes. The only immune exposure information available for the cohort was CMV serostatus. A few of the identified cytomegalovirus-associated TCR beta chains were confirmed in vitro to be specific for cytomegalovirus antigens. Strong co-occurrence of HLA alleles, especially DR and DQ, made assigning TCR associations to individual alleles difficult. A further reported finding was that TCR beta sequences accurately predicted the HLA-A and HLA-B alleles for most subjects in the first cohort. Most TCR sequences were seen in very few donors, while some public TCRs were found in many individuals. Some IMGT-functional V segments, including TRBV6-2 and TRBV6-3, could not be distinguished by the 87-base-pair reads and were therefore excluded. A later genetic analysis associated a missense DCLRE1C variant with V-gene and J-gene trimming of TCR beta chains, and an independent cohort replicated the association. According to a later analysis, TCR association rates differed among HLA loci, with DRB1 alleles showing the most associated TCRs and HLA-C alleles showing the fewest. An earlier analysis of 587 of the donors showed that most TCR beta V segments appeared in productive rearrangements either about 87% or about 30% of the time, which broadly matched IMGT annotations. In both the original and validation cohorts, the classifier was reported to diagnose cytomegalovirus status with high specificity and sensitivity. HLA typing was unavailable for some donors at each locus, so association tests used only the typed subset. At a false discovery rate of 0.05, a later analysis linked about 17,000 TCR beta sequences to specific HLA alleles. A later analysis reported that several top co-occurrence clusters appeared linked to parvovirus B19, influenza, CMV and Epstein-Barr virus. Roughly 17 rarely observed V segments, including chromosome 9 orphons, were excluded from the earlier analysis of about 500 of the donors because counts were too low. In a later analysis, most CMV-associated TCR beta chains were found to appear HLA-restricted, with HLA associations seemingly driven largely by CMV exposure. Correlated functional status among segregating V segments might be attributable to linkage disequilibrium, but an unknown experimental factor could not be ruled out. Only TCR beta chains were sequenced in this cohort, and the absence of alpha or paired-chain data limited detectable features. Roughly uniform sequencing depth across donors was assumed in presence/absence analyses, although this assumption may not hold. Compared with the approximately 710-donor mean, donors in an Asian-associated ancestry cluster had fewer N-insertions in productive TCRs, according to a later genetic analysis. A cluster of highly shared sequence variants was judged likely to represent a technical artifact of the sequencing pipeline. The study gave a list of some 150 TCR beta chains associated with cytomegalovirus. In a later analysis, HLA-associated TCR beta chains showed more clonal expansion and lower generation probabilities than non-associated chains that were equally common.

Note on this clone: Its antigen remains undetermined.

The library was prepared using the immunoSEQ multiplex PCR assay. The multiplex PCR relied on a mix of 60 forward primers for TCR Vbeta segments and 13 reverse primers for TCR Jbeta segments. A multiplex PCR assay on genomic DNA amplified the CDR3 region of rearranged TCR beta genes. The amplified TCR beta libraries were sequenced on the Illumina HiSeq System as 87-base-pair reads. The original pipeline was this. A later analysis counted some 80 million unique TCR beta chains across the 600 to 850 repertoires, and 10 million to 11 million of these chains were shared by at least two donors. Raw reads were error-corrected and collapsed into unique sequences with a nearest-neighbor algorithm that merged closely related sequences to remove PCR and sequencing errors. To assign V, D and J gene segments, CDR3 sequences were aligned to IMGT reference sequences. For a sequence to be retained, at least a six-nucleotide match to both a V gene segment and a J gene segment was required. A rearrangement was called productive if the CDR3 had no stop codons and remained in frame with V and J, and every other rearrangement was called non-productive. Following IMGT convention, CDR3 was defined as the stretch from the second conserved V-encoded cysteine to the conserved J-encoded phenylalanine. The earlier analysis of about 610 of the donors excluded any sequence lacking an unambiguous match to a single V gene segment. In an earlier analysis of several hundred of the donors, V segments were called functional above 56.7% productive rearrangements and were called segregating when the between-donor standard deviation exceeded 5%. A statistical classification framework was developed to diagnose cytomegalovirus status using the catalog of TCR beta chain sequences. In a later analysis, V and J genes were assigned by comparing TCR nucleotide sequences against IMGT/GENE-DB human TR gene sequences. A later analysis assigned CDR3 sequences and most-parsimonious VDJ recombination scenarios with the TCRdist pipeline. A later analysis defined each TCR beta chain by its CDR3 amino acid sequence plus V-gene family, and excluded reads lacking a unique V-gene family. A later analysis removed 450 to 600 highly shared, low-generation-probability nucleotide sequences to deal with suspected cross-contamination and a sequencing artifact. For each public chain, a later analysis derived a clonal expansion index from normalized ranks of inferred template counts within each repertoire. In a later analysis, generation probabilities were computed with a VDJ recombination model fitted to out-of-frame rearrangements, and the resulting probabilities were checked against IGoR. A later analysis scored TCR-TCR, TCR-HLA and TCR-CMV co-occurrence with hypergeometric tests, applying a repertoire-size bias correction to TCR pairs. To estimate false discovery rates, a later analysis permuted the HLA or CMV assignments 20 times. In a later analysis, co-occurring TCRs were grouped using DBSCAN, and TCRdist sequence similarity was added for clustering within HLA-allele-positive subsets. Repertoires with fewer than 30,000 or more than 120,000 public chains were left out of co-occurrence clustering, as were a few repertoires with anomalous nucleotide sharing. The table comes from immuneACCESS by way of TCRdb, which keeps in-frame sequences with V and J called. Part of the clones is missing from these tables; in studies checked, under half for an unresolved V gene and the rest for unknown reasons. The V and J calls and clone size were taken over from that table, and D and trimming were inferred from the DNA. This specimen's table enumerates around 25,000 clones. The biggest ten clones account for approximately 18% of the sample.

In total, 630 or so healthy bone marrow donors made up the cohort. All cohort members were sampled while nominally healthy, although unrecorded immune exposures were likely present. The donor tested CMV seropositive and was one of the 289 seropositive cohort members. A peripheral blood sample was collected from each donor, and TCR beta sequencing was performed on peripheral blood mononuclear cells. Genomic DNA was extracted from the blood cell samples with the Qiagen DNeasy Blood Extraction Kit. Specimen: PBMCs. This TCR was sampled from a male donor in good health and CMV-seropositive. The rearrangement combines TRBV30 with TRBJ2-3, with 12 bases aligning to TRBD2. The CDR3 protein is CAWSVGLAGNTDTQYF. The nucleotides are TGTGCCTGGAGTGTCGGACTAGCGGGAAACACAGATACGCAGTATTTT.